The 20 T cell receptor beta chains given below trace back to one sample, sequenced in a study of beta chain features in type 1 diabetes. General study points: Across all four CD4+ subsets, people with type 1 diabetes showed modestly shorter TCRB CDR3s.

Expressed TCRB transcripts got sequenced, as all isolated RNA was reverse transcribed. Assay used: immunoSEQ multiplex PCR; TCRdb lists only in-frame clones, some missing. The data hold some 200,000 clones, with more than 15% observed a single time. These TCRs' antigens remain unknown. The source material was naive CD4+ T cells from blood. These receptors all come from a man aged 30 to 45 with type 1 diabetes.

This clone was seen a handful of times. This rearrangement joins TRBV7-9 to TRBJ2-7, with a possible D match to TRBD2 (6 bases). V was pared by 8 bases and J by 6 bases, with 14 bases between. The CDR3 totals 12 residues. CDR1 and CDR2 (germline): SEHNR, FQNEAQ (reference sequence). Here the CDR3 DNA reads TGTGCCAGCGCAATGACTAGTTCCGAGCAGTACTTC. The encoded protein is CASAMTSSEQYF.

This clone was recorded once. V gene TRBV2 combines with J gene TRBJ2-7, with 8 bases aligning to TRBD2. The length of the CDR3 is 12 residues. The junction had 2 bases not matched to a gene; V was cut back by 8 bases and J by 2 bases. Per the germline V gene, CDR1 is SNHLY and CDR2 is FYNNEI. The CDR3 is CASERETYEQYF. The CDR3 DNA follows: TGTGCCAGCGAGCGGGAGACCTACGAGCAGTACTTC.

This clone was found a few times. The V and J genes are TRBV29-1 and TRBJ2-3; 8 positions match TRBD2. Germline V gene sequence: CDR1 SQVTM, CDR2 ANQGSEA. Trimming took 7 bases from V and 0 from J; bases not matched to a gene: 9. The CDR3 runs to 15 residues. CDR3 amino acids: CSACPAGASTDTQYF. The CDR3 nucleotides are TGCAGCGCTTGCCCAGCGGGAGCGAGCACAGATACGCAGTATTTT.

This clone has just one count. This sequence joins TRBV7-9 and TRBJ1-1; D unclear. Germline V gene lookup returns CDR1 SEHNR and CDR2 FQNEAQ (reference sequence). V was pared by 3 bases and J by 2 bases, with 10 bases between. This CDR3 comprises 14 residues. The CDR3 here is CASSLDLTNTEAFF. For the CDR3, the DNA is TGTGCCAGCAGCTTGGACTTGACCAACACTGAAGCTTTCTTT. Looking up the rest from reference TRBV7-9 and TRBJ1-1 gives the full variable domain: DTGVSQNPRHKITKRGQNVTFRCDPISEHNRLYWYRQTLGQGPEFLTYFQNEAQLEKSRLLSDRFSAERPKGSFSTLEIQRTEQGDSAMYLCASSLDLTNTEAFFGQGTRLTVV.

The rearrangement links TRBV9 to TRBJ2-1; 9 nucleotides align to TRBD2. Looked up from germline, CDR1 is SGDLS and CDR2 is YYNGEE. J gave up 4 bases and V 4 bases, and 9 bases lay outside the gene matches. This CDR3 spans 16 amino acids. CDR3 amino acids: CASSIQTSGPYNEQFF. In nucleotides, the CDR3 is TGTGCCAGCAGCATACAGACTAGCGGACCATACAATGAGCAGTTCTTC. Full variable domain (outside the CDR3, taken from reference TRBV9 and TRBJ2-1): DSGVTQTPKHLITATGQRVTLRCSPRSGDLSVYWYQQSLDQGLQFLIQYYNGEERAKGNILERFSAQQFPDLHSELNLSSLELGDSALYFCASSIQTSGPYNEQFFGPGTRLTVL.

This clone was seen a handful of times. The chain combines TRBV18 with TRBJ1-2; no reliable D call. CDR1 and CDR2 (germline): KGHSH, LQKENI. Between the trimmed V and J ends, which lost 1 base and 2 bases, there was a span of 14 bases. The CDR3 has 16 residues. The CDR3 loop reads CASSPRASGRNYGYTF. Written as DNA, the CDR3 is TGTGCCAGCTCACCACGCGCGAGCGGGCGGAACTATGGCTACACCTTC.

This clone was counted only a few times. The chain has TRBV6-5 and TRBJ2-1; 12 positions match TRBD2. In germline, CDR1 is MNHEY, CDR2 SVGAGI. The CDR3 sequence is 15 residues long. The J segment lost 6 bases and the V segment lost 6 bases, leaving 6 bases of the junction unmatched. CDR3 nucleotide sequence: TGTGCCAGCAGGAGCCTAGCGGGAGGGTTCAATGAGCAGTTCTTC. It encodes CASRSLAGGFNEQFF.

This clone showed up just a few times. The genes are TRBV5-1 and TRBJ2-2; D not resolved. Germline CDR1 is SGHRS and CDR2 is YFSETQ. The CDR3 has 14 residues. V gave up 4 bases and J gave up 8 bases, with 15 bases separating them. In DNA form, the CDR3 reads TGCGCCAGCAGCCCAACCGGACCTCGGGGGGAGCTGTTTTTT. Its translation is CASSPTGPRGELFF.

There are a few counts of this clone. The chain employs TRBV27 and TRBJ2-2; TRBD1 is a possible D gene (6 bases). Germline CDR1 MNHEY, CDR2 SMNVEV (reference sequence). This CDR3 has 15 residues. Trimming took off 8 bases at V and 4 bases at J, with 17 bases between the two ends. In DNA form, the CDR3 reads TGTGCCAGCTCCTCCGGGCTCAGGGGCACCGGGGAGCTGTTTTTT. Translating it yields CASSSGLRGTGELFF.

This clone was recorded a few times. This sequence joins TRBV10-3 and TRBJ2-2, with D perhaps matching TRBD1 or TRBD2 (5 bases each). This CDR3 comprises 15 residues. Between the trimmed V and J ends, which lost 8 bases and 3 bases, there was a span of 16 bases. Germline values: CDR1 ENHRY, CDR2 SYGVKD. The CDR3 is CAIGGQGPDTGELFF. The CDR3 DNA reads TGTGCCATCGGGGGTCAGGGCCCGGACACCGGGGAGCTGTTTTTT.

The chain is built from TRBV15 and TRBJ2-6; D remains ambiguous. Germline lookup yields CDR1 LNHNV and CDR2 YYDKDF (reference sequence). The CDR3 is 15 residues long. Trimming left V 4 bases short and J 2 bases short, with 9 bases between. The CDR3 is CATSTKGTGANVLTF. In DNA, the CDR3 is TGTGCCACCAGCACCAAGGGAACTGGGGCCAACGTCCTGACTTTC. Full variable domain (outside the CDR3, taken from reference TRBV15 and TRBJ2-6): DAMVIQNPRYQVTQFGKPVTLSCSQTLNHNVMYWYQQKSSQAPKLLFHYYDKDFNNEADTPDNFQSRRPNTSFCFLDIRSPGLGDTAMYLCATSTKGTGANVLTFGAGSRLTVL.

The sample holds a few counts of this clone. This sequence joins TRBV7-9 and TRBJ2-1; D is possibly TRBD1 (5 bases). Germline CDR1 is SEHNR and CDR2 is FQNEAQ (reference sequence). CDR3 length: 15 amino acids. V was clipped by 4 bases and J by 9 bases, with 19 bases between them. CDR3 sequence reads: CASSSPHEGDLEQFF. In nucleotides, the CDR3 is TGTGCCAGCAGCTCACCCCACGAAGGGGATCTTGAGCAGTTCTTC. The variable domain in full, with the rest retrieved from reference TRBV7-9 and TRBJ2-1, is DTGVSQNPRHKITKRGQNVTFRCDPISEHNRLYWYRQTLGQGPEFLTYFQNEAQLEKSRLLSDRFSAERPKGSFSTLEIQRTEQGDSAMYLCASSSPHEGDLEQFFGPGTRLTVL.

This clone was counted only a few times. The CDR3 nucleotides are TGTGCCAGTAGTAGAGCGGAGACCTTCCCTCACTATGGCTACACCTTC. This gives the protein CASSRAETFPHYGYTF. The V gene is TRBV19, the J gene TRBJ1-2, with D uncertain. Trimming took off 4 bases at V and 3 bases at J, with 18 bases between the two ends. The CDR3 covers 16 residues. Germline V gene lookup returns CDR1 LNHDA and CDR2 SQIVND (reference sequence).

The chain has TRBV15 and TRBJ2-1; 13 bases are shared with TRBD2. The germline CDR1 and CDR2 sequences are LNHNV and YYDKDF (reference sequence). The length of the CDR3 is 16 residues. J gave up 4 bases and V 0 bases, and 0 bases lay outside the gene matches. CDR3 bases: TGTGCCACCAGCAGAGAGGGACTAGCGGGATACAATGAGCAGTTCTTC. It encodes CATSREGLAGYNEQFF.

The chain combines TRBV28 with TRBJ2-7; 7 bases line up with TRBD1. CDR1 is MDHEN and CDR2 is SYDVKM in the germline V gene. V shed 5 bases, J shed 0 bases, and the junction held 7 bases outside the gene matches. The CDR3 length is 15 residues. CDR3 nucleotides: TGTGCCAGCAGTCTACAGGGGTCAAGCTCCTACGAGCAGTACTTC. Translated: CASSLQGSSSYEQYF.

This clone has only a few counts. Mismatch with germline at one junction end may stem from a read error. The J gene is TRBJ1-4, the V gene TRBV7-2; D ambiguous. From germline, CDR1 is SGHTA and CDR2 FQGNSA. There are 14 residues in the CDR3. The CDR3 spells CASSLARFNEKLFF. CDR3 DNA: TGTGCCAGCAGCCTAGCCAGGTTTAATGAAAAACTGTTTTTT. The full variable domain, its missing parts supplied by reference TRBV7-2 and TRBJ1-4, is GAGVSQSPSNKVTEKGKDVELRCDPISGHTALYWYRQSLGQGLEFLIYFQGNSAPDKSGLPSDRFSAERTGGSVSTLTIQRTQQEDSAVYLCASSLARFNEKLFFGSGTQLSVL.

This clone has more than one count but fewer than ten. At the DNA level, this CDR3 is encoded by other sequences in the same sample as well. V usage is TRBV28 and J usage is TRBJ2-7; no reliable D call. The V gene's germline CDR1 is MDHEN and CDR2 SYDVKM. V dropped 6 bases and J dropped 3 bases, with 6 bases sitting between them. The CDR3 covers 11 residues. CDR3 region: CASSLGYEQYF. The CDR3 region has the DNA TGTGCCAGCAGCCTTGGCTACGAGCAGTACTTC.

The genes are TRBV10-3 and TRBJ2-3; TRBD2 agrees at 12 bases. CDR3 length: 17 amino acids. The V and J ends lost 6 bases and 0 bases, in that order; junction bases with no gene match: 7. Looked up from germline, CDR1 is ENHRY and CDR2 is SYGVKD. CDR3 loop: CAISALTSGGSTDTQYF. CDR3 sequence (DNA): TGTGCCATCAGCGCCCTGACTAGCGGGGGAAGCACAGATACGCAGTATTTT.

There are a few counts of this clone. The chain combines TRBV4-3 with TRBJ2-3; D might be TRBD1 (6 bases). The CDR3 spans 16 residues. V gave up 1 base and J gave up 6 bases, with 17 bases separating them. CDR1 is LGHNA, CDR2 YSLEER, per germline. CDR3 DNA: TGCGCCAGCAGCCAAGGGGGGCGAAGGCCCGGGGATACGCAGTATTTT. The encoded protein is CASSQGGRRPGDTQYF.

The J gene is TRBJ2-5, the V gene TRBV6-5, with unresolved D. CDR1 and CDR2 from the germline V gene are MNHEY and SVGAGI. Trimming took 2 bases from V and 0 from J, leaving 7 bases between them. CDR3 length equals 14 residues. The CDR3 nucleotides are TGTGCCAGCAGTTACGACAACTACCAAGAGACCCAGTACTTC. Encoded protein: CASSYDNYQETQYF.